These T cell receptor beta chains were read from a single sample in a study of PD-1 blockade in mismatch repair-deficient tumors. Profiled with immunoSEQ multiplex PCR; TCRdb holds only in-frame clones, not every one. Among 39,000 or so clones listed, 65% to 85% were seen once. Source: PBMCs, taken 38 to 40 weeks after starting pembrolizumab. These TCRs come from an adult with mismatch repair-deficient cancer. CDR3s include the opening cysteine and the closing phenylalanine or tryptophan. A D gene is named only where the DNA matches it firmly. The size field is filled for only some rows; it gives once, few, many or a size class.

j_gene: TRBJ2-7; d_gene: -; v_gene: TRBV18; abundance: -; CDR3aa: CASSPGSNMLYEQYF; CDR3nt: TGTGCCAGCTCCCCCGGGTCGAACATGCTCTACGAGCAGTACTTC
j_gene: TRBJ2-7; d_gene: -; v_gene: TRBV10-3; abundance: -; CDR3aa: CAISGGIGQYF; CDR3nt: TGTGCCATCAGTGGGGGCATAGGGCAGTACTTC
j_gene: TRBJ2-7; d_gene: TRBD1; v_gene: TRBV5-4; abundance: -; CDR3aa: CASSLGGTVTYEQYF; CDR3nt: TGTGCCAGCAGCTTGGGTGGGACAGTCACCTACGAGCAGTACTTC
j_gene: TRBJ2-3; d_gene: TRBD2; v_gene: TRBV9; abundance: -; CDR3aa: CASSLTSGESTDTQYF; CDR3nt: TGTGCCAGCAGCTTGACTAGCGGGGAAAGCACAGATACGCAGTATTTT
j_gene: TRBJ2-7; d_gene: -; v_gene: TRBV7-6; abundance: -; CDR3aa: CASSLGGGNYEQYF; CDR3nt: TGTGCCAGCAGCTTAGGAGGCGGGAACTACGAGCAGTACTTC
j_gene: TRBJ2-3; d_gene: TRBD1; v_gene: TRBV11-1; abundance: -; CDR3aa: CASSGWTGRRADTQYF; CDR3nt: TGTGCCAGCAGCGGGTGGACAGGGAGGAGGGCAGATACGCAGTATTTT
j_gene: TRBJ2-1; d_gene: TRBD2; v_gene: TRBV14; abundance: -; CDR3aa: CASSPLVSGRADEQFF; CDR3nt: TGTGCCAGCAGCCCCCTGGTAAGCGGGAGGGCCGATGAGCAGTTCTTC
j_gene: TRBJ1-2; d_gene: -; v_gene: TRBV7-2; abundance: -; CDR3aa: CASSPSNYGYTF; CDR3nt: TGTGCCAGCAGCCCGTCTAACTATGGCTACACCTTC
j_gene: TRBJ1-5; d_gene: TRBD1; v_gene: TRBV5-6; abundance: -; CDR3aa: CASSGGTGNQPQHF; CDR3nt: TGTGCCAGCAGCGGGGGGACAGGCAATCAGCCCCAGCATTTT
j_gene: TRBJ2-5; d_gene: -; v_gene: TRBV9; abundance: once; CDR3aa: CASSPVIGSRETQYF; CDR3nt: TGTGCCAGCAGCCCTGTTATCGGGAGCAGAGAGACCCAGTACTTC
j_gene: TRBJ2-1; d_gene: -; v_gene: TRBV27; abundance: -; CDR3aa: CASSLMGEFNEQFF; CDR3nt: TGTGCCAGCAGTTTGATGGGCGAGTTCAATGAGCAGTTCTTC
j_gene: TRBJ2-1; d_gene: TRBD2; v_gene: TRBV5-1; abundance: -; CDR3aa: CASSFGSGGYNEQFF; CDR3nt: TGCGCCAGCAGCTTTGGTAGCGGGGGCTACAATGAGCAGTTCTTC
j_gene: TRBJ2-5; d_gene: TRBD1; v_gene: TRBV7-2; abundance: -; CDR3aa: CASSPRQGAATQYF; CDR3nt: TGTGCCAGCAGCCCCCGACAGGGGGCGGCTACCCAGTACTTC
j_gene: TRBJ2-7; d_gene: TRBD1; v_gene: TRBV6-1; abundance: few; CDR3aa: CASRRTGVEQYF; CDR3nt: TGTGCCAGCAGAAGAACAGGGGTCGAGCAGTACTTC
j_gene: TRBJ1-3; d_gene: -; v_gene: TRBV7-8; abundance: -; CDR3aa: CASSLGGVNGNTIYF; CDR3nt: TGTGCCAGCAGCTTAGGGGGAGTTAATGGAAACACCATATATTTT
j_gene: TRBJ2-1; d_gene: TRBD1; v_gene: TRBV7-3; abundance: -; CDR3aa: CASSRRQGNEQFF; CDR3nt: TGTGCCAGCAGCCGGCGACAGGGCAATGAGCAGTTCTTC